This is a list of T cell receptor beta chains from one sample in a study of cytomegalovirus exposure and HLA in healthy donors. Only in-frame clones appear in the TCRdb table, and some are missing; sequencing was by immunoSEQ multiplex PCR. This sample's table has around 140,000 clones. The sample consisted of PBMCs. The receptors shown here come from a male donor in good health and CMV-seronegative. Each CDR3 is given with its conserved first and last residue. The D gene is left open where the match is weak.

V gene: TRBV5-1; J gene: TRBJ2-1; D gene: TRBD2; CDR3 DNA: TGCGCCAGCAGCTTTGGACTAGCGGGGGTCAATGAGCAGTTCTTC; CDR3 protein: CASSFGLAGVNEQFF
V gene: TRBV5-1; J gene: TRBJ1-2; D gene: TRBD1; CDR3 DNA: TGCGCCAGCAGCTTGTTGGGGGACAGGGACAAGGGCTACACCTTC; CDR3 protein: CASSLLGDRDKGYTF
V gene: TRBV18; J gene: TRBJ1-1; D gene: NA; CDR3 DNA: TGTGCCAGCTCACCAAAACGGGTAGCTGAAGCTTTCTTT; CDR3 protein: CASSPKRVAEAFF
V gene: TRBV5-1; J gene: TRBJ1-6; D gene: NA; CDR3 DNA: TGCGCCAGCAGCCAGACCCAGGCAGGGGCTTTACCCCTCCACTTT; CDR3 protein: CASSQTQAGALPLHF
V gene: TRBV2; J gene: TRBJ2-5; D gene: NA; CDR3 DNA: TGTGCCGGTCAACGCGGGACCTCACTGGAGACCCAGTACTTC; CDR3 protein: CAGQRGTSLETQYF
V gene: TRBV18; J gene: TRBJ2-1; D gene: TRBD2; CDR3 DNA: TGTGCCAGCTCACCAGGTCTAAGCGGGGTGTACAATGAGCAGTTCTTC; CDR3 protein: CASSPGLSGVYNEQFF
V gene: TRBV30; J gene: TRBJ1-4; D gene: TRBD1; CDR3 DNA: TGTGCCTGGAGTACACGGACAGGGATTAATGAAAAACTGTTTTTT; CDR3 protein: CAWSTRTGINEKLFF
V gene: TRBV6-5; J gene: TRBJ2-1; D gene: TRBD2; CDR3 DNA: TGTGCCAGCAGTCCTACTAGCGGGAGGGATTATGAGCAGTTCTTC; CDR3 protein: CASSPTSGRDYEQFF
V gene: TRBV11-2; J gene: TRBJ2-5; D gene: TRBD2; CDR3 DNA: TGTGCCAGCAGCTCGAACTCGGGAGGTTCAGAGACCCAGTACTTC; CDR3 protein: CASSSNSGGSETQYF
V gene: TRBV6-5; J gene: TRBJ2-1; D gene: TRBD1; CDR3 DNA: TGTGCCAGCAGTCCCCGGACAGGAAAAAATGAGCAGTTCTTC; CDR3 protein: CASSPRTGKNEQFF
V gene: TRBV5-1; J gene: TRBJ2-7; D gene: TRBD1; CDR3 DNA: TGCGCCAGCAGTATCGGGACAGGGATCCTCTACGAGCAGTACTTC; CDR3 protein: CASSIGTGILYEQYF
V gene: TRBV5-1; J gene: TRBJ1-5; D gene: NA; CDR3 DNA: TGCGCCAGCAGCTTGGAAGGGGGAGATCAGCCCCAGCATTTT; CDR3 protein: CASSLEGGDQPQHF
V gene: TRBV18; J gene: TRBJ1-5; D gene: TRBD1; CDR3 DNA: TGTGCCAGCTCACCAAATACAGGGGCTCAGCCCCAGCATTTT; CDR3 protein: CASSPNTGAQPQHF
V gene: TRBV6-5; J gene: TRBJ1-2; D gene: NA; CDR3 DNA: TGTGCCAGCAGGATAACAGGGAGCGGCTACACCTTC; CDR3 protein: CASRITGSGYTF
V gene: TRBV9; J gene: TRBJ2-7; D gene: TRBD1; CDR3 DNA: TGTGCCAGCAGCGTCGGGACAGGGCAATGGGAGCAGTACTTC; CDR3 protein: CASSVGTGQWEQYF
V gene: TRBV5-5; J gene: TRBJ1-3; D gene: TRBD1; CDR3 DNA: TGTGCCACCGGGACAGGCTACAGAGAAGCTGGAAACACCATATATTTT; CDR3 protein: CATGTGYREAGNTIYF
V gene: TRBV5-6; J gene: TRBJ1-5; D gene: NA; CDR3 DNA: TGTGCCAGCAGCTCCTGGGGGGTCCTAAGCAATCAGCCCCAGCATTTT; CDR3 protein: CASSSWGVLSNQPQHF
V gene: TRBV18; J gene: TRBJ1-1; D gene: NA; CDR3 DNA: TGTGCCAGCTCGGCCGCAGGGGTTATCGCTGAAGCTTTCTTT; CDR3 protein: CASSAAGVIAEAFF
V gene: TRBV5-4; J gene: TRBJ2-5; D gene: TRBD2; CDR3 DNA: TGTGCCAGCAGCTTGTCGATAGCGGGGGGCCGAGAGACCCAGTACTTC; CDR3 protein: CASSLSIAGGRETQYF
V gene: TRBV27; J gene: TRBJ1-1; D gene: NA; CDR3 DNA: TGTGCCAGCGGGGAGATGTATGGTACTGAAGCTTTCTTT; CDR3 protein: CASGEMYGTEAFF
V gene: TRBV5-1; J gene: TRBJ2-3; D gene: TRBD2; CDR3 DNA: TGCGCCAGCAGCTTGACTGGGAGCGGGAGGCCCACAGATACGCAGTATTTT; CDR3 protein: CASSLTGSGRPTDTQYF
V gene: TRBV5-4; J gene: TRBJ1-2; D gene: NA; CDR3 DNA: TGTGCCAGCAGCTTCCCAGACCAGGGCGGCTACACCTTC; CDR3 protein: CASSFPDQGGYTF
V gene: TRBV7-9; J gene: TRBJ2-7; D gene: NA; CDR3 DNA: TGTGCCAGCAGCTTAGGGGGACTGGGCGAGCAGTACTTC; CDR3 protein: CASSLGGLGEQYF
V gene: TRBV6-1; J gene: TRBJ1-2; D gene: TRBD1; CDR3 DNA: TGTGCCAGCAGTCGGGACAGAGCGGACTATGGCTACACCTTC; CDR3 protein: CASSRDRADYGYTF
V gene: TRBV9; J gene: TRBJ1-6; D gene: TRBD1; CDR3 DNA: TGTGCCAGCAGCGCGACAGGGGGCAATTCACCCCTCCACTTT; CDR3 protein: CASSATGGNSPLHF
V gene: TRBV19; J gene: TRBJ2-6; D gene: NA; CDR3 DNA: TGTGGGACGCAGGCAGGGGCGACCCCCTCTGGGGCCAACGTCCTGACTTTC; CDR3 protein: CGTQAGATPSGANVLTF
V gene: TRBV18; J gene: TRBJ2-3; D gene: NA; CDR3 DNA: TGTGCCAGCTCACCGATAGGAGGGGCGTATAGCACAGATACGCAGTATTTT; CDR3 protein: CASSPIGGAYSTDTQYF
V gene: TRBV14; J gene: TRBJ2-3; D gene: NA; CDR3 DNA: TGTGCCAGCAGCCAAGGAGGCTGGCGCCGGGTAGATACGCAGTATTTT; CDR3 protein: CASSQGGWRRVDTQYF
V gene: TRBV28; J gene: TRBJ1-1; D gene: NA; CDR3 DNA: TGTGCCAGCAGTTTACAGTCAGTTTCGAACACTGAAGCTTTCTTT; CDR3 protein: CASSLQSVSNTEAFF
V gene: TRBV7-6; J gene: TRBJ2-7; D gene: NA; CDR3 DNA: TGTGCCAGCAGCCGGTGGGGAGGTTCGGACGAGCAGTACTTC; CDR3 protein: CASSRWGGSDEQYF
V gene: TRBV27; J gene: TRBJ1-1; D gene: NA; CDR3 DNA: TGTGCCAGCAGCATGGGGGGTAGGGACACTGAAGCTTTCTTT; CDR3 protein: CASSMGGRDTEAFF
V gene: TRBV4-2; J gene: TRBJ2-5; D gene: NA; CDR3 DNA: TGTGCCAGCAGCCAATTCCGGACTGCGGGAGAGACCCAGTACTTC; CDR3 protein: CASSQFRTAGETQYF
V gene: TRBV6-5; J gene: TRBJ2-2; D gene: NA; CDR3 DNA: TGTGCCAGCATGGTACAGGGGAGGACCGGGGAGCTGTTTTTT; CDR3 protein: CASMVQGRTGELFF
V gene: TRBV7-9; J gene: TRBJ2-7; D gene: NA; CDR3 DNA: TGTGCCAGCAGCTTATCCAGGGGCGGCTACGAGCAGTACTTC; CDR3 protein: CASSLSRGGYEQYF
V gene: TRBV7-6; J gene: TRBJ2-5; D gene: TRBD2; CDR3 DNA: TGTGCCAGCAGCTTCGGTGGACTAGCGGGAGAGACCCAGTACTTC; CDR3 protein: CASSFGGLAGETQYF